This T cell receptor beta chain stems from a study of blood T cell repertoires in COVID-19. In the study overall: In each case, the material was cDNA or gDNA derived from T cells, B-cell-depleted T cells, or PBMCs.

Germline V gene data show CDR1 as MNHEY and CDR2 as SMNVEV (reference sequence). V dropped 2 bases and J dropped 4 bases, with 8 bases sitting between them. The CDR3 contains 14 residues. TCRdb's copy holds only in-frame clones and misses some; the assay was immunoSEQ multiplex PCR. The table includes about 400,000 clones, around 89% detected once. The receptor comes from a woman aged 30 to 39 with acute COVID-19. Sequencing was done on a sample of PBMCs or T cells enriched from blood (not recorded which). The rearrangement uses TRBV27 and TRBJ2-2; the D gene is possibly TRBD1 (5 bases). The CDR3: CASSLGRATGELFF. For the CDR3, the DNA is TGTGCCAGCAGTTTAGGCAGGGCCACCGGGGAGCTGTTTTTT.